These 5 T cell receptor beta chains came from one sample sequenced in a study of OX40 agonist ivuxolimab in advanced cancers. Here immunoSEQ multiplex PCR was the method, and the copy in TCRdb shows in-frame clones only, minus some. The data hold tens of thousands of clones, with about 88% observed a single time. The sequences come from CD4+ or CD8+ T cells sorted from blood, collected in a trial of the OX40 agonist ivuxolimab. The receptors were gathered from an adult with an advanced solid tumor such as melanoma, head and neck, liver or kidney cancer.

CDR3 region: CASSQEFSAGDPLYEQYF. The CDR3, as DNA: TGTGCCAGCAGCCAAGAGTTTAGTGCGGGGGACCCACTTTACGAGCAGTACTTC. The chain links TRBV4-2 to TRBJ2-7; 7 bases align to TRBD2. After removal of 0 bases from V and 4 bases from J, the junction contained 15 bases not matched to a gene. Germline V gene data show CDR1 as LGHNA and CDR2 as YNFKEQ. This CDR3 region has 18 residues.

There are a few counts of this clone. The rearrangement joins TRBV5-1 to TRBJ1-2, with D tentatively TRBD1 (6 bases). This CDR3 spans 15 amino acids. Germline V gene data show CDR1 as SGHRS and CDR2 as YFSETQ. Between the trimmed V and J ends, which lost 0 bases and 4 bases, there was a span of 13 bases. The CDR3 DNA follows: TGCGCCAGCAGCTTGGCTCCAGGGGAAAGCTATGGCTACACCTTC. Its translation is CASSLAPGESYGYTF.

The chain recombines TRBV27 with TRBJ2-3, with 9 positions matching TRBD1. Trimming at V came to 4 bases and at J to 2 bases, leaving 7 bases not matched to a gene. CDR3 length: 16 amino acids. CDR1 and CDR2 (germline): MNHEY, SMNVEV (reference sequence). The CDR3 region is CASSSAQGAYTDTQYF. The DNA of the CDR3 is TGTGCCAGCAGTTCGGCACAGGGGGCCTACACAGATACGCAGTATTTT.

The rearrangement uses TRBV10-3 and TRBJ1-2, with D tentatively TRBD1 (6 bases). The V end lost 11 bases, the J end lost 5 bases, and 15 bases lay between the germline ends. This CDR3 is 12 amino acids long. Germline values: CDR1 ENHRY, CDR2 SYGVKD. The CDR3 DNA follows: TGTGCCTCAGGAAGGGGGGAGTATGGCTACACCTTC. This codes for CASGRGEYGYTF.

This rearrangement joins TRBV5-1 to TRBJ2-4; D perhaps matches TRBD2 (5 bases). The CDR3 runs 12 residues. Trimming removed 0 bases at V and 7 bases at J, with 5 bases between. From germline, CDR1 is SGHRS and CDR2 YFSETQ. DNA for the CDR3: TGCGCCAGCAGCTTGGCGGGGAACATTCAGTACTTC. Its translation is CASSLAGNIQYF.